Reported below is one T cell receptor beta chain. The entry originates in a study of cytomegalovirus exposure and HLA in healthy donors. The PCR used 60 Vbeta and 13 Jbeta primers. TCRdb's copy holds only in-frame clones and misses some; the assay was immunoSEQ multiplex PCR. In the table there are some 200,000 clones, over 60% of which are singletons. Per germline, CDR1 MNHEY and CDR2 SVGAGI. After removal of 0 bases from V and 6 bases from J, the junction contained 3 bases not matched to a gene. This CDR3 has 14 residues. The TCR sequence derives from a man aged 40-49 years in good health and CMV-seronegative. V is TRBV6-5 and J is TRBJ1-1, with 8 bases identical to TRBD1. The sequenced sample consisted of PBMCs. The CDR3: CASSYSGQAAEAFF. CDR3 DNA sequence: TGTGCCAGCAGTTACTCGGGACAGGCTGCTGAAGCTTTCTTT.